This T cell receptor beta chain was recovered during a study of T cell repertoires in ileal Crohn's disease. Study-wide results and caveats: Sorted CD8 T cells held more high-frequency clones than CD4. Compared with non-smokers, active smokers at surgery showed more clonal expansions.

Concerning this clone itself: Its antigen is as yet unknown.

This CDR3 is 15 amino acids long. The V and J ends lost 8 bases and 3 bases, in that order; junction bases with no gene match: 9. Germline V gene sequence: CDR1 MNHNY, CDR2 SVGAGI (reference sequence). Assay used: immunoSEQ multiplex PCR; TCRdb lists only in-frame clones, some missing. The table shows about 16,000 clones, with 85% to 95% occurring only once. This clonotype was sampled from an adult with Crohn's disease. V gene TRBV6-6 combines with J gene TRBJ2-3, with 9 bases identical to TRBD2. Sample: ileal tissue. The CDR3 region is CASGAGGARTDTQYF. The CDR3 coding sequence is TGTGCCAGCGGAGCGGGGGGCGCCCGGACAGATACGCAGTATTTT.